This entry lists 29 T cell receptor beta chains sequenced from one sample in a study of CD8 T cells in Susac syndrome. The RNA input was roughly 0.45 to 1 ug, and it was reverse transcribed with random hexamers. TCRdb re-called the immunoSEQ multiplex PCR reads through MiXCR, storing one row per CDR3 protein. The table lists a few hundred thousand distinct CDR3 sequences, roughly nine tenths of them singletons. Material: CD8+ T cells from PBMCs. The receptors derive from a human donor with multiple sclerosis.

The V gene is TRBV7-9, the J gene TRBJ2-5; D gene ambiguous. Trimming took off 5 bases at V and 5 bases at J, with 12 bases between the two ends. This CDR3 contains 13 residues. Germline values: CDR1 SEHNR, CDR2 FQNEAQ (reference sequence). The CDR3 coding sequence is TGTGCCAGCAGCCTCCTGCCCAAGGAGACCCAGTACTTC. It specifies CASSLLPKETQYF.

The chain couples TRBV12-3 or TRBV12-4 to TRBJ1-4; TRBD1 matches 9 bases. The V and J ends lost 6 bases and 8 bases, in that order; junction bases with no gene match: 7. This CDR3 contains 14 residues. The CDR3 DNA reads TGTGCCAGCAGGTCCGGGACAGGGAACGAAAAACTGTTTTTT. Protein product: CASRSGTGNEKLFF.

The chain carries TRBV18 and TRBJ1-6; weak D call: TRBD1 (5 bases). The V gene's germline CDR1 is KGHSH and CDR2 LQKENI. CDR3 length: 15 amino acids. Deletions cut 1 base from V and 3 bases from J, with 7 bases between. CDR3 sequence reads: CASSPQTVYNSPLHF. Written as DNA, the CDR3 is TGTGCCAGCTCACCACAGACAGTCTATAATTCACCCCTCCACTTT.

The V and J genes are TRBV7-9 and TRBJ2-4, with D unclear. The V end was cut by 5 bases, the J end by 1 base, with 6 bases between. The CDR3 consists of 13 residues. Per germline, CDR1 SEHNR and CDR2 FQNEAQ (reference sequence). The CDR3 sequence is CASSPRAKNIQYF. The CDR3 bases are TGTGCCAGCAGCCCCCGGGCCAAAAACATTCAGTACTTC.

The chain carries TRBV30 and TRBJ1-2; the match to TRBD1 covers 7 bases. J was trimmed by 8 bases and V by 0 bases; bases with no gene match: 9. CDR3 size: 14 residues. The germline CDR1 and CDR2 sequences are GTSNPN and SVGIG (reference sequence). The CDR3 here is CAWSVITGAEGYTF. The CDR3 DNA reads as TGTGCCTGGAGTGTAATTACAGGGGCGGAGGGCTACACCTTC.

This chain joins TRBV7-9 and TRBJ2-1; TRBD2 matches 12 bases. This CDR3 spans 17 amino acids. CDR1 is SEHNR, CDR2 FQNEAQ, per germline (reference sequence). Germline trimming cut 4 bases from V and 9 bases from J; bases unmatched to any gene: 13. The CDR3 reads CASSSTNLAGGLGEQFF. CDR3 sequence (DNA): TGTGCCAGCAGCTCCACTAACCTAGCGGGAGGGTTGGGTGAGCAGTTCTTC.

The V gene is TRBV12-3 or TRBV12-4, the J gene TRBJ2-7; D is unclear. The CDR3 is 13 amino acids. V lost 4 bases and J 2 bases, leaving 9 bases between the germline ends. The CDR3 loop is CASSSHNAYEQYF. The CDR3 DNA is TGTGCCAGCAGTTCGCACAACGCCTACGAGCAGTACTTC.

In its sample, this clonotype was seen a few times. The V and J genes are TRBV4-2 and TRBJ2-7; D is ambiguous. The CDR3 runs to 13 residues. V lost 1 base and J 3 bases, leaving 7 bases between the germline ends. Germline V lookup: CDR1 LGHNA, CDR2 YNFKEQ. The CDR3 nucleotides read TGTGCCAGCAGCCAAGTTGACGGCTACGAGCAGTACTTC. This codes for CASSQVDGYEQYF.

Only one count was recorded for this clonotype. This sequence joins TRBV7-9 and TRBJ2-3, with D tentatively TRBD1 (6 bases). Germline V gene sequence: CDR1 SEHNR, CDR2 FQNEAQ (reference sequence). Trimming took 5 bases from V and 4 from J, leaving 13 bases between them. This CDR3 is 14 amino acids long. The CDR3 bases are TGTGCCAGCAGCCCGACAGGTCGGGCAGATACGCAGTATTTT. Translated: CASSPTGRADTQYF.

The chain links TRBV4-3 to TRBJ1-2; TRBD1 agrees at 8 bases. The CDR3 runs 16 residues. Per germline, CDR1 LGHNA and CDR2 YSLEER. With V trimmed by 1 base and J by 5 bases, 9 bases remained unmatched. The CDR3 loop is CASSQAAGQGGYGYTF. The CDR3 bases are TGCGCCAGCAGCCAAGCTGCTGGACAGGGAGGATATGGCTACACCTTC.

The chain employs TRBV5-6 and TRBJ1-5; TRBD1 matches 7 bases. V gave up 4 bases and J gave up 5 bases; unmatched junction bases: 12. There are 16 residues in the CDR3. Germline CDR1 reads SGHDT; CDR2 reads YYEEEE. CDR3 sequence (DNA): TGTGCCAGCAGCGCAGCTATTGAGGGGGCCCATCAGCCCCAGCATTTT. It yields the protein CASSAAIEGAHQPQHF.

CDR3 region: CASSPGGVVNEQFF. The CDR3 DNA reads TGTGCCAGCAGCCCCGGGGGGGTAGTCAATGAGCAGTTCTTC. The rearrangement links TRBV7-9 to TRBJ2-1; 8 bases line up with TRBD2. This CDR3 has 14 residues. Germline V gene data show CDR1 as SEHNR and CDR2 as FQNEAQ (reference sequence). The trim removed 5 bases at V and 6 bases at J, leaving 6 bases unmatched. Full variable domain (missing parts from reference TRBV7-9 and TRBJ2-1): DTGVSQNPRHKITKRGQNVTFRCDPISEHNRLYWYRQTLGQGPEFLTYFQNEAQLEKSRLLSDRFSAERPKGSFSTLEIQRTEQGDSAMYLCASSPGGVVNEQFFGPGTRLTVL.

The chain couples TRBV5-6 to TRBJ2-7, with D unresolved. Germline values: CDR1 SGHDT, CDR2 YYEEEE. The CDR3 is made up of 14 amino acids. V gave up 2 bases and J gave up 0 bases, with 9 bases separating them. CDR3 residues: CASSFGYVSYEQYF. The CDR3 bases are TGTGCCAGCAGCTTTGGGTATGTCTCCTACGAGCAGTACTTC. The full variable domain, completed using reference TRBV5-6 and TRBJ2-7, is DAGVTQSPTHLIKTRGQQVTLRCSPKSGHDTVSWYQQALGQGPQFIFQYYEEEERQRGNFPDRFSGHQFPNYSSELNVNALLLGDSALYLCASSFGYVSYEQYFGPGTRLTVT.

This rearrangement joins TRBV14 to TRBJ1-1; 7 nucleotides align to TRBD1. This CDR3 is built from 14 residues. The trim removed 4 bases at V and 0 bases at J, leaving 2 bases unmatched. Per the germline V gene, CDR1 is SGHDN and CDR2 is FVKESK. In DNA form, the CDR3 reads TGTGCCAGCAGCCGACAGGGCATGAACACTGAAGCTTTCTTT. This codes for CASSRQGMNTEAFF.

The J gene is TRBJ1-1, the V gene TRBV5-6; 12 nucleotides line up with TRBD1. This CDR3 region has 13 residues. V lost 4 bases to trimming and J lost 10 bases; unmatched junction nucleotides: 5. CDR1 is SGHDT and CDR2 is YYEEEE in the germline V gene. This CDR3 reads CASSLGTGGRAFF. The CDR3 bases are TGTGCCAGCAGCCTTGGGACAGGGGGCAGAGCTTTCTTT.

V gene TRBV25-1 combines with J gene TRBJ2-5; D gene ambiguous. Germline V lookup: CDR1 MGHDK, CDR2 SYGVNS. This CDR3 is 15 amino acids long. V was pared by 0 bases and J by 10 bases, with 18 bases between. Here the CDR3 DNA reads TGTGCCAGCAGTGAATACGGGCGCCCAAGGGTAATCCAGTACTTC. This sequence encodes CASSEYGRPRVIQYF.

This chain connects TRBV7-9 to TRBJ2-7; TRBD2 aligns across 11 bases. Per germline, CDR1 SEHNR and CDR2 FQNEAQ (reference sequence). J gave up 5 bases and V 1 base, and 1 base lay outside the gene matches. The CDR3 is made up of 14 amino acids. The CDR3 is CASSLVLAGDEQYF. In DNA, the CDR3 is TGTGCCAGCAGCTTAGTACTAGCGGGAGACGAGCAGTACTTC.

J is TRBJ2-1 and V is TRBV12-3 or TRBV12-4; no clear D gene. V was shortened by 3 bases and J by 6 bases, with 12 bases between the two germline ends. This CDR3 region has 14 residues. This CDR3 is CASSFAVSGNEQFF. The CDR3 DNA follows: TGTGCCAGCAGTTTTGCAGTGTCAGGCAATGAGCAGTTCTTC.

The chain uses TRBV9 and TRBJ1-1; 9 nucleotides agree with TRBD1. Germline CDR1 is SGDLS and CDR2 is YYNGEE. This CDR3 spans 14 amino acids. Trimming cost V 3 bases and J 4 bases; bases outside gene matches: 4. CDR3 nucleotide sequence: TGTGCCAGCAGCGGCCGACAGGGGGTCACTGAAGCTTTCTTT. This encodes CASSGRQGVTEAFF. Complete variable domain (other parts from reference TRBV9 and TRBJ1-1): DSGVTQTPKHLITATGQRVTLRCSPRSGDLSVYWYQQSLDQGLQFLIQYYNGEERAKGNILERFSAQQFPDLHSELNLSSLELGDSALYFCASSGRQGVTEAFFGQGTRLTVV.

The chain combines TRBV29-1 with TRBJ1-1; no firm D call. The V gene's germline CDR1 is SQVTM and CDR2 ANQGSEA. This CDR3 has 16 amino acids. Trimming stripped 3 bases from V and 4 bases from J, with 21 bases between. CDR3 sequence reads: CSVEGRSGPRGTEAFF. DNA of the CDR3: TGCAGCGTTGAGGGTCGGTCGGGCCCGCGGGGCACTGAAGCTTTCTTT.

The CDR3 protein is CAISPGTGLETLSGANVLTF. CDR3 sequence (DNA): TGTGCCATCAGCCCCGGGACAGGGCTTGAAACTCTCTCTGGGGCCAACGTCCTGACTTTC. V and J are TRBV10-3 and TRBJ2-6; 9 nucleotides line up with TRBD1. CDR1 is ENHRY and CDR2 is SYGVKD in the germline V gene. V shed 6 bases and J 0 bases; nucleotides not matched to a gene: 15. The CDR3 is made up of 20 amino acids.

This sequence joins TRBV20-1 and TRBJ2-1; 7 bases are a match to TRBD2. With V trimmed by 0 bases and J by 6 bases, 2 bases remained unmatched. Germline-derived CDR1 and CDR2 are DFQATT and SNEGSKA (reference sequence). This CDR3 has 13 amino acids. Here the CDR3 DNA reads TGCAGTGCTAGAGAGCGGGGGAGCAATGAGCAGTTCTTC. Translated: CSARERGSNEQFF.

The CDR3 coding sequence is TGCGCCAGCAGCCAAGAAGCGTCACCGGGTACAGATACGCAGTATTTT. Translated: CASSQEASPGTDTQYF. The chain has TRBV4-1 and TRBJ2-3; D gene unclear. Germline V gene data show CDR1 as MGHRA and CDR2 as YSYEKL. This CDR3 is built from 16 residues. Deletions cut 0 bases from V and 3 bases from J, with 13 bases between.

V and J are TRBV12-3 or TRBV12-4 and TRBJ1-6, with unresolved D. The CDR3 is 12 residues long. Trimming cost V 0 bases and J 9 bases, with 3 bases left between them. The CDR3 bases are TGTGCCAGCAGTTTAGCCGGTTCACCCCTCCACTTT. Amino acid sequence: CASSLAGSPLHF.

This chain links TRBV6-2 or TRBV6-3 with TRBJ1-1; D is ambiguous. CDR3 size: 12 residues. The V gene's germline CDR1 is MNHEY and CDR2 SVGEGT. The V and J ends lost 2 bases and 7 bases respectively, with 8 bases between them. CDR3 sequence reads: CASSYLPVEAFF. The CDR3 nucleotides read TGTGCCAGCAGTTACCTCCCAGTTGAAGCTTTCTTT.

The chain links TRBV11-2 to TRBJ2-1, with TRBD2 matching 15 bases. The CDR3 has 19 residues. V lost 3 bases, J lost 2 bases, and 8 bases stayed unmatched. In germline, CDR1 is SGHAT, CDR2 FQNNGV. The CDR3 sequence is CASSFPGTSGRSAYNEQFF. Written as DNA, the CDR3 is TGTGCCAGCAGCTTCCCCGGGACTAGCGGGAGGAGTGCCTACAATGAGCAGTTCTTC. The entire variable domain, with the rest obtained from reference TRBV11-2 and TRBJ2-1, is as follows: EAGVAQSPRYKIIEKRQSVAFWCNPISGHATLYWYQQILGQGPKLLIQFQNNGVVDDSQLPKDRFSAERLKGVDSTLKIQPAKLEDSAVYLCASSFPGTSGRSAYNEQFFGPGTRLTVL.

The CDR3 here is CSVSGGRGDNEQFF. For the CDR3, the DNA is TGCAGCGTTAGTGGTGGGCGGGGGGACAATGAGCAGTTCTTC. This chain connects TRBV29-1 to TRBJ2-1; TRBD2 aligns across 8 bases. With 5 bases clipped from V and 5 bases from J, the junction kept 8 bases outside the gene matches. Germline loops: CDR1 SQVTM, CDR2 ANQGSEA. The CDR3 loop spans 14 amino acids.

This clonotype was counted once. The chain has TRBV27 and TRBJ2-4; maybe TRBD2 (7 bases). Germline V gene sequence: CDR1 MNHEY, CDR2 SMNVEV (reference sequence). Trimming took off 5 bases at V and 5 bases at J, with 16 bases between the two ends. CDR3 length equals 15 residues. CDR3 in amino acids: CASSPGGRIENIQYF. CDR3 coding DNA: TGTGCCAGCAGTCCCGGGGGGCGGATCGAAAACATTCAGTACTTC.

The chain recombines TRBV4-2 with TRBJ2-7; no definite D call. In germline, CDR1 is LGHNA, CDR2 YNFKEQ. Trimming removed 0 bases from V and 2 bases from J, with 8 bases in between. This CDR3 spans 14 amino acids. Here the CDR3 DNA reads TGTGCCAGCAGCCAAGAATCCCCAGCCTACGAGCAGTACTTC. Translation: CASSQESPAYEQYF.